These T cell receptor beta chains were read from a single sample in a study of cytomegalovirus exposure and HLA in healthy donors. The assay was immunoSEQ multiplex PCR, and TCRdb's table has in-frame clones only and misses some. The table lists 150,000 to 200,000 clones, roughly 80% of them singletons. Sample: PBMCs. The receptors shown here come from a woman in her thirties in good health and CMV-seronegative. CDR3s include the opening cysteine and the closing phenylalanine or tryptophan.

>TRBV7-8|TRBJ1-5
CASSLEGASNQPQHF
>TRBV5-1|TRBJ2-3
CASSLDSGTDTQYF
>TRBV9|TRBJ1-2
CASSVEGSKNYGYTF
>TRBV27|TRBJ2-7
CASSRERGPFDEQYF
>TRBV28|TRBJ2-5
CASSLPGRETQYF
>TRBV27|TRBJ2-1
CASSLSKGDEQFF
>TRBV4-1|TRBJ1-2
CASSQGGTVYGYTF
>TRBV18|TRBJ1-2
CASSPGDRANYGYTF
>TRBV2|TRBJ1-6
CASSPLQGVGANSPLHF
>TRBV13|TRBJ1-1
CASSRYRAEAFF
>TRBV18|TRBJ2-7
CASSPPTGTGSYEQYF
>TRBV5-5|TRBJ2-7
CASSVSSYEQYF
>TRBV7-2|TRBJ1-6
CASSPRSPSYNSPLHF
>TRBV27|TRBJ1-5
CASSLSPRVGQPQHF
>TRBV4-1|TRBJ2-1
CASSPPSGAEYNEQFF
>TRBV28|TRBJ1-1
CASREGWNTEAFF
>TRBV27|TRBJ1-1
CASSRGGNTEAFF
>TRBV14|TRBJ1-3
CASGRDSGNTIYF
>TRBV2|TRBJ2-7
CASKESTGERNEQYF
>TRBV6-1|TRBJ1-2
CASSTMTAPFYTF
>TRBV18|TRBJ2-2
CASSPAAGKNGELFF
>TRBV13|NA
CASRDRHSYEQYF
>TRBV5-4|TRBJ1-1
CASTPTGSSGAFF
>TRBV2|TRBJ1-4
CASSEEAASNEKLFF
>TRBV18|TRBJ1-4
CASSPAGNEKLFF
>TRBV5-1|TRBJ2-1
CASRSAGGLNEQFF
>TRBV19|TRBJ1-5
CASSIGQPSHQPQHF
>TRBV18|TRBJ2-2
CASSPPPAGTGELFF
>TRBV29-1|TRBJ2-7
CSVARGVDEQYF
>TRBV28|TRBJ1-2
CASEGGLSRGYTF
>TRBV7-9|TRBJ2-1
CASSAGTSGNEQFF
>TRBV30|TRBJ1-1
CAFNQGTSEAFF
>TRBV10-3|TRBJ2-1
CASTGQYNEQFF
>TRBV15|TRBJ2-3
CATSRDRTSGATDTQYF
>TRBV18|TRBJ1-5
CASSPTGVSQPQHF
>TRBV18|TRBJ2-7
CASSLSADSYEQYF